This TCR beta chain was found in a study of tumor-infiltrating lymphocytes in primary liver carcinoma. Turning to the study itself: The five patients, who were men and women, ranged in age from 30 to 69 years. Overall study findings and caveats: Tumors had a significantly higher top-250-clone fraction than blood (p = 0.039). Tumor-adjacent and tumor-blood pairs showed less overlap than tumor region pairs.

This CDR3 region has 14 residues. Germline loops: CDR1 SGHNT, CDR2 YYREEE (reference sequence). About this clonotype itself: Antigen unknown. It may be a read error: a sequence one base away is much more abundant.

Starting material of about 450 ng total RNA yielded TCR beta cDNA via a constant-region primer. The TCR beta library was amplified through three nested multiplex PCR rounds in a modified ARM-PCR procedure. Each of the first two PCR rounds ran nine to ten cycles with TRBV1-TRBV30 forward and C-beta reverse primers. TCRdb reprocessed the multiplex PCR reads with MiXCR, giving one entry per CDR3 protein. The sample includes 100,000 to 150,000 distinct CDR3 sequences, 60% to 80% of them seen just once. Without any cell sorting, about 20-31 mg of bulk tissue yielded co-extracted RNA and DNA. All patients had surgically resected primary liver carcinoma.

This receptor was identified in a woman in her sixties with primary liver carcinoma and hepatitis B virus infection. Sequenced: liver tumor tissue from sampling region 3. Sample subset: tumor region T3, left-lateral pole. V usage is TRBV5-4 and J usage is TRBJ2-1; no clear D. CDR3 DNA sequence: TGTGCCAGCAGCTTGGAAATTTCCTACGATGAGCAGTTCTTC. It is translated as CASSLEISYDEQFF.